The rows below give T cell receptor beta chains drawn from one sample of a study of Tregs in tolerant kidney transplant recipients. Generated by immunoSEQ multiplex PCR, the TCRdb table keeps only in-frame clones and is missing some. The table has some 250,000 clones, 80% to 85% seen once. The sample comprised CD4+ T cells from blood. The receptors here all came from a human donor in good health. Each CDR3 is given with its conserved first and last residue. The D gene is left open where the match is weak. Rows may omit the clone size; those that give it use once, few, many or a size class.

clone_size: -; j_call: TRBJ1-1; d_call: -; v_call: TRBV4-1; cdr3_aa: CASSRKMNTEAFF; cdr3_nt: TGCGCCAGCAGCCGGAAGATGAACACTGAAGCTTTCTTT
clone_size: -; j_call: TRBJ2-5; d_call: -; v_call: TRBV11-3; cdr3_aa: CASSLGSVQETQYF; cdr3_nt: TGTGCCAGCAGCTTAGGGTCGGTCCAAGAGACCCAGTACTTC
clone_size: -; j_call: TRBJ1-5; d_call: -; v_call: TRBV7-6; cdr3_aa: CASSQNRNQPQHF; cdr3_nt: TGTGCCAGCAGCCAAAACCGGAATCAGCCCCAGCATTTT
clone_size: few; j_call: TRBJ1-2; d_call: TRBD1; v_call: TRBV11-1; cdr3_aa: CASSLGQGIRGYTF; cdr3_nt: TGTGCCAGCAGCTTGGGACAGGGGATTCGTGGCTACACCTTC
clone_size: few; j_call: TRBJ1-3; d_call: -; v_call: TRBV7-9; cdr3_aa: CASSARGSTGNTIYF; cdr3_nt: TGTGCCAGCAGCGCCAGGGGCTCTACTGGAAACACCATATATTTT
clone_size: -; j_call: TRBJ2-1; d_call: TRBD2; v_call: TRBV15; cdr3_aa: CATSNAGTSGANEQFF; cdr3_nt: TGTGCCACCAGCAACGCCGGGACTAGCGGAGCCAATGAGCAGTTCTTC
clone_size: -; j_call: TRBJ1-4; d_call: -; v_call: TRBV4-2; cdr3_aa: CASSQDLTATNEKLFF; cdr3_nt: TGTGCCAGCAGCCAAGATTTGACTGCAACTAATGAAAAACTGTTTTTT
clone_size: -; j_call: TRBJ2-5; d_call: -; v_call: TRBV7-6; cdr3_aa: CASSLGRQETQYF; cdr3_nt: TGTGCCAGCAGCTTAGGGAGGCAAGAGACCCAGTACTTC
clone_size: -; j_call: TRBJ1-4; d_call: -; v_call: TRBV2; cdr3_aa: CASSYDLTEKLFF; cdr3_nt: TGTGCCAGCAGTTACGACCTGACCGAAAAACTGTTTTTT
clone_size: -; j_call: TRBJ1-5; d_call: TRBD1; v_call: TRBV18; cdr3_aa: CASSPSRGRVNQPQHF; cdr3_nt: TGTGCCAGCTCACCATCCAGGGGGCGGGTCAATCAGCCCCAGCATTTT
clone_size: -; j_call: TRBJ2-1; d_call: TRBD2; v_call: TRBV11-2; cdr3_aa: CASSFSSSGYNEQFF; cdr3_nt: TGTGCCAGCAGCTTTTCTTCTAGCGGCTACAATGAGCAGTTCTTC
clone_size: -; j_call: TRBJ1-2; d_call: TRBD1; v_call: TRBV20-1; cdr3_aa: CSARGGGGYTF; cdr3_nt: TGCAGTGCTAGGGGAGGGGGCGGCTACACCTTC
clone_size: few; j_call: TRBJ2-7; d_call: -; v_call: TRBV2; cdr3_aa: CASGVYTYEQYF; cdr3_nt: TGTGCCAGCGGAGTTTACACCTACGAGCAGTACTTC
clone_size: -; j_call: TRBJ2-7; d_call: -; v_call: TRBV14; cdr3_aa: CASSQDLPYSYEQYF; cdr3_nt: TGTGCCAGCAGCCAAGATTTGCCGTACTCCTACGAGCAGTACTTC
clone_size: -; j_call: TRBJ2-7; d_call: TRBD1; v_call: TRBV5-1; cdr3_aa: CASSSRTGNEQYF; cdr3_nt: TGCGCCAGCAGCTCCCGGACAGGGAACGAGCAGTACTTC
clone_size: -; j_call: TRBJ2-1; d_call: TRBD2; v_call: TRBV18; cdr3_aa: CASSPQLAGGGNEQFF; cdr3_nt: TGTGCCAGCTCACCACAACTAGCGGGAGGGGGGAATGAGCAGTTCTTC
clone_size: -; j_call: TRBJ1-1; d_call: -; v_call: TRBV7-2; cdr3_aa: CASSLAGSANTEAFF; cdr3_nt: TGTGCCAGCAGCTTAGCGGGGTCAGCGAACACTGAAGCTTTCTTT
clone_size: -; j_call: TRBJ1-2; d_call: TRBD1; v_call: TRBV6-1; cdr3_aa: CASGDRGYGYTF; cdr3_nt: TGTGCCAGCGGGGACAGGGGATACGGCTACACCTTC
clone_size: -; j_call: TRBJ2-5; d_call: -; v_call: TRBV19; cdr3_aa: CASSIYRGQGMEETQYF; cdr3_nt: TGTGCCAGTAGTATCTATCGCGGGCAGGGGATGGAGGAGACCCAGTACTTC
clone_size: -; j_call: TRBJ1-3; d_call: -; v_call: TRBV7-2; cdr3_aa: CASSRYRGTGNTIYF; cdr3_nt: TGTGCCAGCAGCCGCTATAGAGGGACTGGAAACACCATATATTTT
clone_size: -; j_call: TRBJ1-1; d_call: -; v_call: TRBV12-5; cdr3_aa: CASALRDTNTEAFF; cdr3_nt: TGTGCTAGTGCCCTTAGGGACACCAACACTGAAGCTTTCTTT
clone_size: -; j_call: TRBJ1-6; d_call: -; v_call: TRBV27; cdr3_aa: CASSLTSQGYNSPLHF; cdr3_nt: TGTGCCAGCAGTTTAACATCGCAGGGCTATAATTCACCCCTCCACTTT
clone_size: few; j_call: TRBJ1-5; d_call: -; v_call: TRBV25-1; cdr3_aa: CASSEVGRYQPQHF; cdr3_nt: TGTGCCAGCAGTGAAGTAGGTCGGTATCAGCCCCAGCATTTT
clone_size: -; j_call: TRBJ2-7; d_call: TRBD2; v_call: TRBV6-6; cdr3_aa: CASSLGLAGSYEQYF; cdr3_nt: TGTGCCAGCAGTTTGGGACTAGCGGGAAGCTACGAGCAGTACTTC